A single sample gave rise to the 32 T cell receptor beta chains below, sequenced in a study of post-analysis software for immune sequencing data. The study's findings and limits: With TRBV5-6, TRBV5-1 and TRBV20-1 included, a handful of TRBV segments were more frequent in patients than in controls.

The antigens these receptors bind are not known. Prepared libraries of TCR beta cDNA carried unique molecular identifiers. TCRdb passed the PCR reads through MiXCR, listing each CDR3 protein once. The sample includes approximately 400,000 distinct CDR3 sequences, roughly 38% seen only once; the top ten take under 15%. The specimen sequenced was blood. The origin of the receptors is a girl between 10 and 17 years old with multiple sclerosis.

This clonotype was seen more than once but under ten times. The chain carries TRBV7-2 and TRBJ2-5, with TRBD2 as a possible D gene (7 bases). V lost 4 bases and J 2 bases, leaving 11 bases between the germline ends. This CDR3 is built from 14 residues. Per germline, CDR1 SGHTA and CDR2 FQGNSA. The CDR3 loop reads CASSWGGQQETQYF. The CDR3 DNA is TGTGCCAGCAGCTGGGGGGGCCAGCAAGAGACCCAGTACTTC.

DNA for the CDR3: TGCGCCAGCAGCCAAGATCTCTCATTCTACGAGCAGTACTTC. Amino acids: CASSQDLSFYEQYF. The chain joins TRBV4-3 to TRBJ2-5, with no clear D. The J call may not be correct, given that the DNA end is closer to TRBJ2-7. There are 14 residues in the CDR3. CDR1 and CDR2 (germline): LGHNA, YSLEER.

This clonotype was observed a few times. The genes are TRBV7-9 and TRBJ2-7, with D possibly TRBD2 on 6 matching bases. Near its end, the DNA agrees better with TRBJ2-5, so the J call may be wrong. CDR3 length: 13 amino acids. Germline V gene data show CDR1 as SEHNR and CDR2 as FQNEAQ (reference sequence). The CDR3 DNA reads TGTGCCAGCACCGAGCGGGCAGAGGGGACCCAGTACTTC. It is translated as CASTERAEGTQYF.

The rearrangement uses TRBV5-1 and TRBJ2-7; the match to TRBD1 covers 9 bases. After removal of 2 bases from V and 2 bases from J, the junction contained 8 bases not matched to a gene. The CDR3 runs to 16 residues. Germline lookup yields CDR1 SGHRS and CDR2 YFSETQ. The CDR3 sequence is CASSFVSGTGPYEQYF. CDR3 in DNA: TGCGCCAGCAGCTTTGTTTCCGGGACAGGGCCCTACGAGCAGTACTTC.

This clonotype was found many times. A read error may produce the germline difference seen at one junction end. The rearrangement joins TRBV5-1 to TRBJ2-5, with D uncertain. Germline CDR1 reads SGHRS; CDR2 reads YFSETQ. CDR3 size: 11 residues. In DNA form, the CDR3 reads TGTGCCAGCAGCGTCCAAGAGACCCAGTACTTC. It is translated as CASSVQETQYF. Full variable domain (rest looked up from reference TRBV5-1 and TRBJ2-5): KAGVTQTPRYLIKTRGQQVTLSCSPISGHRSVSWYQQTPGQGLQFLFEYFSETQRNKGNFPGRFSGRQFSNSRSEMNVSTLELGDSALYLCASSVQETQYFGPGTRLLVL.

This clonotype was picked up a small number of times. The chain links TRBV20-1 to TRBJ2-5; D is perhaps TRBD1 (6 bases). V lost 0 bases and J lost 1, with 12 bases in between. Per germline, CDR1 DFQATT and CDR2 SNEGSKA (reference sequence). This CDR3 is built from 15 residues. The CDR3: CSARDRDRTQETQYF. CDR3 in DNA: TGCAGTGCTAGAGATCGAGACAGGACCCAAGAGACCCAGTACTTC.

CDR3 sequence reads: CASSQEDGGTQYF. CDR3 coding DNA: TGCGCCAGCAGCCAAGAGGACGGAGGGACCCAGTACTTC. V and J are TRBV4-3 and TRBJ2-7, with a possible D match to TRBD2 (5 bases). The end of the DNA is better explained by TRBJ2-5, so the J call may be wrong. The CDR3 is 13 residues long. Germline V CDR1 and CDR2: LGHNA, YSLEER.

The chain has TRBV27 and TRBJ1-5; a possible D gene is TRBD1 (5 bases). The CDR3 contains 16 residues. Germline-derived CDR1 and CDR2 are MNHEY and SMNVEV (reference sequence). The germline V and J ends were trimmed by 2 bases and 5 bases, with 16 bases remaining between them. The CDR3 loop is CASSLRAARGDQPQHF. DNA of the CDR3: TGTGCCAGCAGTTTAAGGGCAGCCCGGGGGGATCAGCCCCAGCATTTT.

This clonotype was detected many times. The chain links TRBV6-2 or TRBV6-3 to TRBJ2-4; TRBD1 aligns across 7 bases. V shed 5 bases, J shed 0 bases, and the junction held 7 bases outside the gene matches. The germline V gene encodes CDR1 MNHEY and CDR2 SVGEGT. The length of the CDR3 is 16 residues. The CDR3 sequence is CASSPGTVLAKNIQYF. The CDR3 bases are TGTGCCAGCAGTCCAGGGACAGTCCTAGCCAAAAACATTCAGTACTTC.

This clonotype was counted only a few times. The V gene is TRBV4-3, the J gene TRBJ1-6; no clear D. Germline V gives CDR1 LGHNA, CDR2 YSLEER. V lost 0 bases, J lost 7 bases, and 10 bases lay in between. CDR3 length: 15 residues. The CDR3, as DNA: TGCGCCAGCAGCCAAGATCGTGGTGGAAATTCACCCCTCCACTTT. Amino acid sequence: CASSQDRGGNSPLHF.

This sequence joins TRBV12-3 or TRBV12-4 and TRBJ2-1; 11 nucleotides match TRBD2. V shed 6 bases and J 6 bases; nucleotides not matched to a gene: 7. The CDR3 is 15 residues long. The CDR3 here is CASSRTSGGSNEQFF. For the CDR3, the DNA is TGTGCCAGCAGCCGTACTAGCGGGGGTTCCAATGAGCAGTTCTTC.

In the case of this clonotype: This clone may be a read error of a much larger clone one base away. The V and J genes are TRBV5-1 and TRBJ2-5, with 10 bases fitting TRBD1. CDR1 and CDR2 from the germline V gene are SGHRS and YFSETQ. The ends lost 7 bases at V and 4 bases at J; junction bases unmatched: 10. The CDR3 has 15 amino acids. CDR3 amino acids: CASGAGQGLGETQYF. In DNA form, the CDR3 reads TGCGCCAGCGGCGCGGGACAGGGGCTTGGAGAGACCCAGTACTTC. Full variable domain (rest looked up from reference TRBV5-1 and TRBJ2-5): KAGVTQTPRYLIKTRGQQVTLSCSPISGHRSVSWYQQTPGQGLQFLFEYFSETQRNKGNFPGRFSGRQFSNSRSEMNVSTLELGDSALYLCASGAGQGLGETQYFGPGTRLLVL.

This clonotype was seen once. The J gene is TRBJ2-1, the V gene TRBV28, with 9 bases fitting TRBD1. The germline V gene encodes CDR1 MDHEN and CDR2 SYDVKM. This CDR3 is built from 16 residues. V dropped 3 bases and J dropped 8; count of bases not matched to a gene: 11. CDR3 nucleotides: TGTGCCAGCAGTTTGGGGACAGGGACCAGGGAGGATGAGCAGTTCTTC. This sequence encodes CASSLGTGTREDEQFF. The entire variable domain, with the rest obtained from reference TRBV28 and TRBJ2-1, is as follows: DVKVTQSSRYLVKRTGEKVFLECVQDMDHENMFWYRQDPGLGLRLIYFSYDVKMKEKGDIPEGYSVSREKKERFSLILESASTNQTSMYLCASSLGTGTREDEQFFGPGTRLTVL.

The sample holds many counts of this clonotype. An end of the junction does not agree with germline; a read error may underlie this. The genes are TRBV3-1 and TRBJ1-1, with a possible D match to TRBD1 (6 bases). CDR1 is LGHDT, CDR2 YNNKEL, per germline (reference sequence). This CDR3 comprises 13 residues. The CDR3 DNA reads TGCGCCAGCAGCCAAGGGGGTAACACTGAAGCTTTCTTT. Translation gives CASSQGGNTEAFF. Full variable domain (outside the CDR3, taken from reference TRBV3-1 and TRBJ1-1): DTAVSQTPKYLVTQMGNDKSIKCEQNLGHDTMYWYKQDSKKFLKIMFSYNNKELIINETVPNRFSPKSPDKAHLNLHINSLELGDSAVYFCASSQGGNTEAFFGQGTRLTVV.

The CDR3 DNA reads TGTGCCAGCAGTTTGGCAGGGGCTTTCACTGAAGCTTTCTTT. Residues: CASSLAGAFTEAFF. The chain recombines TRBV12-3 or TRBV12-4 with TRBJ1-1, with D possibly matching TRBD1 (6 bases). The CDR3 totals 14 residues. V was clipped by 3 bases and J by 4 bases, with 12 bases between them.

The chain combines TRBV11-2 with TRBJ2-5, with D uncertain. The J call is uncertain, as TRBJ2-7 better fits the DNA end. Per germline, CDR1 SGHAT and CDR2 FQNNGV. The CDR3 extends over 15 amino acids. This CDR3 is CASSLGATTYYEQYF. The CDR3, as DNA: TGTGCCAGCAGCTTAGGCGCCACAACTTACTACGAGCAGTACTTC.

This clonotype was found once. The gene calls are TRBV12-3 or TRBV12-4 and TRBJ1-5, with D unresolved. V lost 6 bases, J lost 0 bases, and 12 bases lay in between. The CDR3 loop spans 15 amino acids. The CDR3 loop is CASSPDPSSNQPQHF. The CDR3 DNA sequence: TGTGCCAGCAGCCCGGACCCTTCTAGCAATCAGCCCCAGCATTTT.

The J gene is TRBJ2-7, the V gene TRBV20-1; D call uncertain. Per the germline V gene, CDR1 is DFQATT and CDR2 is SNEGSKA (reference sequence). This CDR3 region has 14 residues. Deletions cut 6 bases from V and 1 base from J, with 16 bases between. The CDR3, as DNA: TGCAGTGCCCCACCACCAGGACCTTCCTACGAGCAGTACTTC. It is translated as CSAPPPGPSYEQYF.

The gene calls are TRBV7-2 and TRBJ2-3, with D perhaps matching TRBD2 (6 bases). This CDR3 is 16 amino acids long. The germline V gene encodes CDR1 SGHTA and CDR2 FQGNSA. Trimming shortened V by 5 bases and J by 0 bases, and 15 bases separated the two germline ends. CDR3 coding DNA: TGTGCCAGCAGCCGTAGACGCGGAGGGAGCACAGATACGCAGTATTTT. This translates into CASSRRRGGSTDTQYF.

Many counts were recorded for this clonotype. The chain couples TRBV12-3 or TRBV12-4 to TRBJ2-3; TRBD2 is a possible D gene (6 bases). The CDR3 spans 15 residues. Trimming cost V 2 bases and J 9 bases, with 18 bases left between them. As DNA, the CDR3 is TGTGCCAGCAGTTTAAGCCAAATCGGGGGTGGGACGCAGTATTTT. Its protein product is CASSLSQIGGGTQYF.

This clonotype was found a few times. The V and J genes are TRBV10-2 and TRBJ2-1, with TRBD2 as a possible D gene (6 bases). The V gene's germline CDR1 is WSHSY and CDR2 SAAADI. This CDR3 spans 14 amino acids. V dropped 2 bases and J dropped 8 bases, with 13 bases sitting between them. The CDR3 reads CASSEGGDRHEQFF. CDR3 coding DNA: TGCGCCAGCAGTGAGGGCGGGGATCGGCATGAGCAGTTCTTC.

The chain carries TRBV7-9 and TRBJ1-1; maybe TRBD1 (6 bases). Germline values: CDR1 SEHNR, CDR2 FQNEAQ (reference sequence). CDR3 length equals 14 residues. Between the trimmed V and J ends, which lost 4 bases and 5 bases, there was a span of 14 bases. CDR3 protein: CASSWGAVETEAFF. The CDR3 coding sequence is TGTGCCAGCAGCTGGGGGGCGGTGGAAACTGAAGCTTTCTTT.

This clonotype turned up a few times. V usage is TRBV13 and J usage is TRBJ2-4; D gene unclear. The CDR3 covers 14 residues. Trimming shortened V by 1 base and J by 8 bases, and 12 bases separated the two germline ends. In germline, CDR1 is PRHDT, CDR2 FYEKMQ (reference sequence). CDR3 in DNA: TGTGCCAGCAGCTTAGCGGGCGGCTCGGACATTCAGTACTTC. The encoded protein is CASSLAGGSDIQYF. The entire variable domain, with the rest obtained from reference TRBV13 and TRBJ2-4, is as follows: AAGVIQSPRHLIKEKRETATLKCYPIPRHDTVYWYQQGPGQDPQFLISFYEKMQSDKGSIPDRFSAQQFSDYHSELNMSSLELGDSALYFCASSLAGGSDIQYFGAGTRLSVL.

The V gene is TRBV6-1, the J gene TRBJ1-4; 8 nucleotides match TRBD1. The V segment lost 11 bases and the J segment 8 bases; nucleotides outside the gene matches: 13. Germline V gives CDR1 MNHNS, CDR2 SASEGT. The length of the CDR3 is 14 residues. The CDR3 is CAGKDRGSGEKLFF. DNA for the CDR3: TGTGCCGGCAAAGACAGGGGCTCGGGCGAAAAACTGTTTTTT.

A single count supports this clonotype. The gene calls are TRBV6-5 and TRBJ1-6; 8 bases agree with TRBD1. Germline loops: CDR1 MNHEY, CDR2 SVGAGI. The CDR3 extends over 16 amino acids. V was clipped by 2 bases and J by 8 bases; unmatched bases: 8. The CDR3 DNA sequence: TGTGCCAGCAGTTACGACAGGGGAAGGGGCTATTCACCCCTCCACTTT. Translating gives CASSYDRGRGYSPLHF.

In nucleotides, the CDR3 is TGTGCCAGCAGCTTAGCGGCGGCCCCCACGCCTTTCTTT. Translation: CASSLAAAPTPFF. The chain is built from TRBV7-8 and TRBJ1-1; D ambiguous. The length of the CDR3 is 13 residues. Trimming took 0 bases from V and 12 from J, leaving 14 bases between them. Looked up from germline, CDR1 is SGHVS and CDR2 is FQNEAQ.

The chain is built from TRBV7-2 and TRBJ1-1; D unresolved. Trimming cost V 4 bases and J 2 bases, with 14 bases left between them. This CDR3 contains 15 residues. The germline V gene has CDR1 SGHTA and CDR2 FQGNSA. CDR3 DNA sequence: TGTGCCAGCAGCTCTCTTTCGGGATCCAACACTGAAGCTTTCTTT. It translates to CASSSLSGSNTEAFF. The full variable domain, its missing parts supplied by reference TRBV7-2 and TRBJ1-1, is GAGVSQSPSNKVTEKGKDVELRCDPISGHTALYWYRQSLGQGLEFLIYFQGNSAPDKSGLPSDRFSAERTGGSVSTLTIQRTQQEDSAVYLCASSSLSGSNTEAFFGQGTRLTVV.

This chain joins TRBV6-5 and TRBJ2-1; the D gene is possibly TRBD2 (6 bases). The CDR3 runs 14 residues. The germline V gene encodes CDR1 MNHEY and CDR2 SVGAGI. V lost 2 bases and J lost 6, with 11 bases in between. The CDR3 coding sequence is TGTGCCAGCAGTTACGAGACTAGAGGCAATGAGCAGTTCTTC. This codes for CASSYETRGNEQFF.

V usage is TRBV27 and J usage is TRBJ2-4; D remains unclear. The assigned J gene may be wrong: the sequence end matches TRBJ2-7 better. Per the germline V gene, CDR1 is MNHEY and CDR2 is SMNVEV (reference sequence). The CDR3 totals 14 residues. CDR3 sequence reads: CASSPPGLGYEQYF. The CDR3 bases are TGTGCCAGCAGTCCCCCGGGTCTCGGCTACGAGCAGTACTTC.

For this clonotype: One end of the junction is discordant with germline, which a read error may explain. V gene TRBV9 combines with J gene TRBJ1-1; D remains ambiguous. This CDR3 comprises 13 residues. Per the germline V gene, CDR1 is SGDLS and CDR2 is YYNGEE. CDR3 DNA: TGTGCCAGCAACGTATTCTTGAACACTGAAGCTTTCTTT. This translates into CASNVFLNTEAFF.

The chain combines TRBV7-9 with TRBJ2-4, with 8 nucleotides matching TRBD2. The germline CDR1 and CDR2 sequences are SEHNR and FQNEAQ (reference sequence). The ends lost 0 bases at V and 3 bases at J; junction bases unmatched: 13. CDR3 length: 19 residues. As DNA, the CDR3 is TGTGCCAGCAGCTTAGCTAGCGGGACGTTAAGCATCGGCAAAAACATTCAGTACTTC. Amino acid sequence: CASSLASGTLSIGKNIQYF.

This clonotype was observed a few times. The rearrangement uses TRBV20-1 and TRBJ2-7; 7 positions match TRBD1. CDR1 is DFQATT, CDR2 SNEGSKA, per germline (reference sequence). V trimming: 7 bases; J trimming: 5 bases; junction bases outside the gene matches: 11. CDR3 length: 13 residues. The CDR3 is CSGGRDSQDEQYF. The CDR3 DNA reads TGCAGTGGCGGCCGGGACAGCCAAGACGAGCAGTACTTC.